This TCR beta chain is from a study of OX40 agonist ivuxolimab in advanced cancers. Study-level information: Patients were treated with ivuxolimab, an agonistic anti-OX40 (CD134) antibody. Dose-escalation cases comprised hepatocellular carcinoma, melanoma, renal cell or head and neck cancer. General observations from the study: Which antigen the expanded peripheral T cells recognized is unknown. Partial responders at 0.1-3.0 mg/kg had among the lowest clonal expansion.

Remarks on this clone: Its target is unknown.

This CDR3 contains 13 residues. Trimming removed 2 bases from V and 7 bases from J, with 12 bases in between. The V gene's germline CDR1 is PRHDT and CDR2 FYEKMQ (reference sequence). The method was immunoSEQ multiplex PCR; TCRdb's version includes in-frame clones alone and lacks a portion of them. The sample carries 70,000 or so clones, 80% to 90% recorded once. The clonotype was recovered from an adult with an advanced solid tumor such as melanoma, head and neck, liver or kidney cancer. Sequencing was performed on CD4+ or CD8+ T cells sorted from blood, taken in a trial of the OX40 agonist ivuxolimab. This chain uses TRBV13 with TRBJ2-7, with D perhaps TRBD1 (5 bases). CDR3 region: CASSLNQGSEQYF. CDR3 DNA: TGTGCCAGCAGCTTAAATCAGGGAAGTGAGCAGTACTTC.